Each of the 27 T cell receptor beta chains below was sequenced from the same sample in a study of radiation and T cells in renal cell carcinoma (dated by TCRdb to about 2020). Read against the paper, the sample's time point label means: blood 4 weeks post-SBRT, at nephrectomy. Interpreted using the paper, the treatment or condition label stands for: 15 Gy SBRT to primary tumor, nephrectomy 4 weeks later. Library prep was done by the immunoSEQ multiplex PCR assay. This is the immuneACCESS table as TCRdb keeps it, with only in-frame sequences that have V and J called. A part of the clones is gone; compared with another copy, unresolved V genes explain less than half, and the rest is unexplained. This sample comprises 60,000 or so clones, 60% to 85% of them detected only once. The ten largest clones represent more than 6.5% of the sample. The starting material was blood, obtained from a patient whose treatment included radiotherapy and nephrectomy. The receptors were sampled from a man in his fifties or sixties with renal cell carcinoma.

This clone appeared a single time. The chain carries TRBV5-1 and TRBJ2-1; D is possibly TRBD2 (7 bases). Germline V gene data show CDR1 as SGHRS and CDR2 as YFSETQ. V was cut by 4 bases and J by 0 bases, with 14 bases left in between. CDR3 length equals 16 residues. CDR3 nucleotides: TGCGCCAGCAGCCCGAGGGGGGGGAGCTCCTACAATGAGCAGTTCTTC. Protein product: CASSPRGGSSYNEQFF.

The chain couples TRBV18 to TRBJ2-7, with D maybe TRBD1 (5 bases). Germline CDR1 and CDR2: KGHSH and LQKENI. The V end was cut by 3 bases, the J end by 6 bases, with 18 bases between. The CDR3 is 15 residues long. The CDR3 DNA reads TGTGCCAGCTCACCTATGGGGCAGAGTCTCGGCGAGCAGTACGTC. Amino acid sequence: CASSPMGQSLGEQYV.

This clone has a handful of counts. This CDR3 is also generated by other DNA sequences in the sample. The chain uses TRBV6-6 and TRBJ1-2, with 12 nucleotides matching TRBD1. CDR3 length: 14 amino acids. Trimming cost V 5 bases and J 8 bases; bases outside gene matches: 6. Looked up from germline, CDR1 is MNHNY and CDR2 is SVGAGI (reference sequence). The CDR3 bases are TGTGCCAGCAGTATGGGGGACAGGGGGCGCGGCTACACCTTC. Its protein product is CASSMGDRGRGYTF.

The V and J genes are TRBV15 and TRBJ2-4; 7 nucleotides match TRBD1. The V gene's germline CDR1 is LNHNV and CDR2 YYDKDF (reference sequence). The trim removed 4 bases at V and 1 base at J, leaving 16 bases unmatched. The CDR3 covers 19 residues. CDR3 region: CATSIPKNRTGRAKNIQYF. DNA for the CDR3: TGTGCCACCAGCATTCCGAAGAATCGGACAGGTCGGGCCAAAAACATTCAGTACTTC. The entire variable domain, with the rest obtained from reference TRBV15 and TRBJ2-4, is as follows: DAMVIQNPRYQVTQFGKPVTLSCSQTLNHNVMYWYQQKSSQAPKLLFHYYDKDFNNEADTPDNFQSRRPNTSFCFLDIRSPGLGDTAMYLCATSIPKNRTGRAKNIQYFGAGTRLSVL.

The V and J genes are TRBV5-1 and TRBJ2-1, with D unclear. Trimming left V 4 bases short and J 4 bases short, with 21 bases between. The CDR3 spans 17 residues. Germline CDR1 and CDR2: SGHRS and YFSETQ. The CDR3 loop is CASSPDPSGIQYNEQFF. The CDR3 DNA sequence: TGCGCCAGCAGCCCCGACCCCTCCGGAATCCAGTACAATGAGCAGTTCTTC. The full variable domain, its missing parts supplied by reference TRBV5-1 and TRBJ2-1, is KAGVTQTPRYLIKTRGQQVTLSCSPISGHRSVSWYQQTPGQGLQFLFEYFSETQRNKGNFPGRFSGRQFSNSRSEMNVSTLELGDSALYLCASSPDPSGIQYNEQFFGPGTRLTVL.

The genes are TRBV12-5 and TRBJ1-5, with no clear D. This CDR3 region has 14 residues. Germline-derived CDR1 and CDR2 are LGHNT and FRNRAP. The V end was cut by 1 base, the J end by 6 bases, with 10 bases between. The CDR3 loop is CASGLEHPFQPQHF. As DNA, the CDR3 is TGTGCTAGTGGTTTGGAACACCCTTTTCAGCCCCAGCATTTT.

The gene calls are TRBV9 and TRBJ1-1, with D perhaps matching TRBD1 (5 bases). This CDR3 is 17 amino acids long. Trimming removed 4 bases at V and 7 bases at J, with 26 bases between. Germline-derived CDR1 and CDR2 are SGDLS and YYNGEE. CDR3 protein: CASSRAVVGGTRGEAFF. CDR3 in DNA: TGTGCCAGCAGCCGGGCGGTCGTTGGGGGTACACGGGGTGAAGCTTTCTTT.

The chain joins TRBV27 to TRBJ2-4; D unresolved. With 3 bases removed from V and 0 bases from J, the gap between germline ends came to 6 bases. The CDR3 length is 14 residues. Germline CDR1 and CDR2: MNHEY and SMNVEV (reference sequence). This chain's CDR3 is CASSFLVAKNIQYF. CDR3 in DNA: TGTGCCAGCAGTTTTTTAGTAGCCAAAAACATTCAGTACTTC.

This clone was picked up a small number of times. The chain links TRBV30 to TRBJ1-1, with 9 nucleotides matching TRBD1. The germline V gene has CDR1 GTSNPN and CDR2 SVGIG (reference sequence). The CDR3 extends over 14 amino acids. V was pared by 3 bases and J by 5 bases, with 7 bases of the junction left unmatched. CDR3 region: CAWRGYRGRTEAFF. The CDR3 DNA is TGTGCCTGGAGGGGGTACAGGGGGCGGACTGAAGCTTTCTTT.

With regard to this clone: The sample has other DNA sequences that encode this CDR3 too. The chain combines TRBV7-9 with TRBJ2-1; D is undetermined. The CDR3 sequence is 12 residues long. The germline V gene encodes CDR1 SEHNR and CDR2 FQNEAQ (reference sequence). Trimming stripped 1 base from V and 6 bases from J, with 4 bases between. The CDR3 region has the DNA TGTGCCAGCAGCTTAGTTGGCAATGAGCAGTTCTTC. The encoded protein is CASSLVGNEQFF.

In regard to this clone: Its ends do not fully match the called genes, so a read error is possible. V is TRBV5-4 and J is TRBJ1-2; D unclear. There are 15 residues in the CDR3. The germline V gene encodes CDR1 SGHNT and CDR2 YYREEE (reference sequence). CDR3 in DNA: TGTGCCAGCACCTTGCCGGACGGAAGCAACTATGGCTACACCTTC. Protein product: CASTLPDGSNYGYTF. The whole variable domain, filled in from reference TRBV5-4 and TRBJ1-2, reads ETGVTQSPTHLIKTRGQQVTLRCSSQSGHNTVSWYQQALGQGPQFIFQYYREEENGRGNFPPRFSGLQFPNYSSELNVNALELDDSALYLCASTLPDGSNYGYTFGSGTRLTVV.

As regards this clone: This CDR3 is also generated by other DNA sequences in the sample. V usage is TRBV9 and J usage is TRBJ1-2, with D tentatively TRBD1 (5 bases). The V and J ends lost 0 bases and 6 bases respectively, with 6 bases between them. Germline CDR1 is SGDLS and CDR2 is YYNGEE. The CDR3 extends over 12 amino acids. The CDR3 loop is CASSVVGDGYTF. The CDR3 DNA reads TGTGCCAGCAGCGTAGTGGGGGATGGCTACACCTTC.

This clone was counted between two and nine times. J is TRBJ1-5 and V is TRBV29-1; D is undetermined. CDR1 and CDR2 from the germline V gene are SQVTM and ANQGSEA. Trimming shortened V by 8 bases and J by 0 bases, and 17 bases separated the two germline ends. The CDR3 loop spans 15 amino acids. CDR3 sequence: CSPSCDSLSNQPQHF. CDR3 sequence (DNA): TGCAGCCCTTCCTGTGATTCACTTAGCAATCAGCCCCAGCATTTT.

The CDR3 loop reads CASSFGLAGTYEELFF. The CDR3 DNA reads TGCGCCAGCAGCTTTGGACTAGCGGGTACTTATGAGGAGCTGTTTTTT. The rearrangement joins TRBV5-1 to TRBJ2-2; 11 bases are a match to TRBD2. The V gene's germline CDR1 is SGHRS and CDR2 YFSETQ. Unmatched junction bases numbered 10, after V lost 2 bases and J lost 10 bases. This CDR3 contains 16 residues.

The rearrangement links TRBV6-6 to TRBJ1-5; no definite D call. The CDR3 contains 11 residues. Germline V CDR1 and CDR2: MNHNY, SVGAGI (reference sequence). Trimming left V 3 bases short and J 10 bases short, with 7 bases between. CDR3 protein: CASSYPGPQHF. CDR3 coding DNA: TGTGCCAGCAGTTATCCGGGACCCCAGCATTTT.

This chain uses TRBV5-1 with TRBJ2-1; 10 nucleotides line up with TRBD1. This CDR3 region has 16 residues. Unmatched junction bases numbered 9, after V lost 4 bases and J lost 5 bases. The germline gives CDR1 SGHRS, CDR2 YFSETQ. CDR3 nucleotide sequence: TGCGCCAGCAGCGAAGAAGGGACAGGGGCTGACAATGAGCAGTTCTTC. Amino acids: CASSEEGTGADNEQFF.

The chain has TRBV11-2 and TRBJ1-5; the D gene is possibly TRBD1 (6 bases). Germline assignment: CDR1 SGHAT and CDR2 FQNNGV. The V end was cut by 2 bases, the J end by 5 bases, with 10 bases between. The CDR3 is 14 residues long. The CDR3 spells CASSLNPGDQPQHF. CDR3 coding DNA: TGTGCCAGCAGCTTAAATCCAGGGGATCAGCCCCAGCATTTT.

The chain carries TRBV4-3 and TRBJ1-3; D possibly corresponds to TRBD1 (6 bases). Germline CDR1 reads LGHNA; CDR2 reads YSLEER. CDR3 length: 16 residues. V lost 1 base, J lost 1 base, and 11 bases lay in between. As DNA, the CDR3 is TGCGCCAGCAGCCAAGGTCAAACAGGGTCTGGAAACACCATATATTTT. Residues: CASSQGQTGSGNTIYF.

The V and J genes are TRBV11-2 and TRBJ1-2, with no clear D. Germline-derived CDR1 and CDR2 are SGHAT and FQNNGV. Trimming removed 3 bases at V and 2 bases at J, with 7 bases between. The CDR3 runs to 13 residues. CDR3 sequence: CASSFGRNYGYTF. The CDR3 DNA is TGTGCCAGCAGCTTCGGACGGAACTATGGCTACACCTTC.

The rearrangement joins TRBV7-2 to TRBJ2-1; 8 bases agree with TRBD2. The germline CDR1 and CDR2 sequences are SGHTA and FQGNSA. Trimming at V came to 2 bases and at J to 5 bases, leaving 2 bases not matched to a gene. This CDR3 contains 14 residues. The CDR3 loop reads CASSLNGGDNEQFF. The CDR3 DNA sequence: TGTGCCAGCAGCTTAAACGGGGGGGACAATGAGCAGTTCTTC.

In nucleotides, the CDR3 is TGTGCCAGCAGGACCCCAGGCGCCCTCGCGTATTTT. Encoded protein: CASRTPGALAYF. The chain combines TRBV27 with TRBJ2-3; D not resolved. The germline CDR1 and CDR2 sequences are MNHEY and SMNVEV (reference sequence). This CDR3 is 12 amino acids long. Trimming left V 6 bases short and J 14 bases short, with 18 bases between.

This clone was found once. The chain employs TRBV7-6 and TRBJ2-6; either TRBD1 or TRBD2 may supply D (5 bases each). There are 16 residues in the CDR3. Germline-derived CDR1 and CDR2 are SGHVS and FNYEAQ. Deletions cut 2 bases from V and 3 bases from J, with 11 bases between. This CDR3 reads CASSLPGRRGANVLTF. CDR3 DNA sequence: TGTGCCAGCAGCTTACCGGGACGTCGTGGGGCCAACGTCCTGACTTTC.

The CDR3: CASSSPWGSGRNTDTQYF. The CDR3 nucleotides read TGTGCCAGCAGTTCCCCGTGGGGTAGCGGGAGGAACACAGATACGCAGTATTTT. The chain combines TRBV27 with TRBJ2-3; TRBD2 matches at 10 bases. The V gene's germline CDR1 is MNHEY and CDR2 SMNVEV (reference sequence). The V and J ends lost 4 bases and 2 bases, in that order; junction bases with no gene match: 12. This CDR3 spans 18 amino acids.

The gene calls are TRBV5-6 and TRBJ2-3; D not certain. This CDR3 is built from 13 residues. V was cut by 1 base and J by 0 bases, with 3 bases left in between. Germline values: CDR1 SGHDT, CDR2 YYEEEE. The CDR3 DNA sequence: TGTGCCAGCAGCTTGTTCAGCACAGATACGCAGTATTTT. Translation gives CASSLFSTDTQYF.

This chain uses TRBV12-5 with TRBJ1-1; unclear D gene. Germline assignment: CDR1 LGHNT and CDR2 FRNRAP. The V end lost 5 bases, the J end lost 6 bases, and 13 bases lay between the germline ends. This CDR3 contains 13 residues. Here the CDR3 reads CASGDRVTAEAFF. The DNA of the CDR3 is TGTGCTAGTGGTGACCGGGTAACAGCTGAAGCTTTCTTT.

The J gene is TRBJ2-1, the V gene TRBV5-1; 8 positions match TRBD2. Trimming cost V 5 bases and J 10 bases; bases outside gene matches: 14. This CDR3 has 15 amino acids. CDR1 is SGHRS and CDR2 is YFSETQ in the germline V gene. CDR3 DNA: TGCGCCAGCAGTCCAGCGGGAGACGGTGCGGGGGAGCAGTTCTTC. Encoded protein: CASSPAGDGAGEQFF.

This rearrangement joins TRBV13 to TRBJ2-5; D perhaps matches TRBD2 (6 bases). V gave up 5 bases and J gave up 1 base, with 17 bases separating them. This CDR3 region has 16 residues. Germline V gives CDR1 PRHDT, CDR2 FYEKMQ (reference sequence). Here the CDR3 DNA reads TGTGCCAGCAGCCGAGGCGGGATAGCGGTCCAAGAGACCCAGTACTTC. Protein: CASSRGGIAVQETQYF.